This TCR beta chain came from a study of blood T cell repertoires in COVID-19. In the study overall: Sources were T cells, B-cell-depleted T cells, or PBMCs; the material itself was cDNA or gDNA.

Assay used: immunoSEQ multiplex PCR; TCRdb lists only in-frame clones, some missing. The sample lists some 390,000 clones, more than 80% occurring once. V gave up 8 bases and J gave up 5 bases, with 18 bases separating them. The germline V gene has CDR1 SGHAT and CDR2 FQNNGV. This CDR3 has 14 amino acids. The V gene is TRBV11-2, the J gene TRBJ2-5; a weak D match, TRBD2 (7 bases). The receptor's source is a man aged 25 to 40 who had recovered from COVID-19. Sequenced sample: PBMCs or T cells enriched from blood (not recorded which). The CDR3 here is CASETQGRGETQYF. In nucleotides, the CDR3 is TGTGCCAGCGAAACTCAGGGGCGGGGGGAGACCCAGTACTTC. The full variable domain, in which reference TRBV11-2 and TRBJ2-5 provide the parts outside the CDR3, is EAGVAQSPRYKIIEKRQSVAFWCNPISGHATLYWYQQILGQGPKLLIQFQNNGVVDDSQLPKDRFSAERLKGVDSTLKIQPAKLEDSAVYLCASETQGRGETQYFGPGTRLLVL.